Detailed here is one TCR beta chain. This sample was taken from a study of shared clonotypes between healthy human individuals. Measured with immunoSEQ multiplex PCR; TCRdb has only the in-frame clones, and not every one. Among about 450,000 clones listed, approximately 79% were seen once. CDR1 SGHNT and CDR2 YYREEE come from the germline V gene (reference sequence). This CDR3 is built from 13 residues. Deletions cut 6 bases from V and 1 base from J, with 10 bases between. The rearrangement joins TRBV5-4 to TRBJ1-2, with D possibly being TRBD1 (6 bases). This TCR came from a woman in her 40s in good health. Some clones in this sample may be carry-over from other donors' samples. Specimen: PBMCs. The CDR3 bases are TGTGCCAGCACCGTACAGGGTAACTATGGCTACACCTTC. Translated: CASTVQGNYGYTF.